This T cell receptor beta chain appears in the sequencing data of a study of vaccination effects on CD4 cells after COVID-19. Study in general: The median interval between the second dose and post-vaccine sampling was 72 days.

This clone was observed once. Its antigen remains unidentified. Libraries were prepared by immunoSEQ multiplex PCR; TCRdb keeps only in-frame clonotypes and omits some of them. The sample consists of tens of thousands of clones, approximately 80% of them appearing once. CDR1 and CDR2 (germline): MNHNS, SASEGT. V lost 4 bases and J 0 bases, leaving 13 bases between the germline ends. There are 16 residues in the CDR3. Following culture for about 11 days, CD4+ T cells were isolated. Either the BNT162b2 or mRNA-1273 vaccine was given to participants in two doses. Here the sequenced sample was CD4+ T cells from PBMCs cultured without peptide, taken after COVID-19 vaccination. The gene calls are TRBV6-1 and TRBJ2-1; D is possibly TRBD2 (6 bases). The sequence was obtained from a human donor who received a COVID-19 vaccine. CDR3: CASSAGDLSSYNEQFF. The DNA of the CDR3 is TGTGCCAGCAGTGCGGGGGACCTGAGCTCCTACAATGAGCAGTTCTTC.